This T cell receptor (beta chain) is drawn from a study of PD-L1 blockade in urothelial cancer. Data came from immunoSEQ multiplex PCR; TCRdb stores just in-frame clones and leaves some out. Seen here are some 60,000 clones, about 86% observed once, and the top ten hold roughly 2.8%. Trimming cost V 1 base and J 4 bases; bases outside gene matches: 2. Germline loops: CDR1 MDHEN, CDR2 SYDVKM. This CDR3 contains 14 residues. Sample: PBMCs, taken around atezolizumab (anti-PD-L1) treatment. This rearrangement joins TRBV28 to TRBJ1-1, with TRBD1 matching 8 bases. The clonotype originates from a man aged 45-60 years with urothelial cancer. CDR3 sequence (DNA): TGTGCCAGCAGTTTATACCAGGGGGCCACTGAAGCTTTCTTT. This gives the protein CASSLYQGATEAFF.